This T cell receptor beta chain was identified during a study of T cell responses to AZD1222 COVID-19 vaccine. This clone was seen a handful of times. Its antigen remains unknown. The repertoire was sequenced with immunoSEQ multiplex PCR; TCRdb's copy has only in-frame clones and lacks some. The sample shows under 200,000 clones, 75% to 95% of them seen only once. Broader study findings: Baseline testing showed seropositivity in only six or seven AZD1222 recipients. Most donors were white British, females outnumbered males, and clonal diversity was possibly underestimated. A reported finding is that nearly half of spike-specific TCRs target unmutated variant regions.

Per germline, CDR1 SGHKS and CDR2 YYEKEE (reference sequence). The CDR3 extends over 13 amino acids. V lost 4 bases, J lost 6 bases, and 3 bases stayed unmatched. This sample comprised peripheral blood, obtained on day 0 of AZD1222 vaccination. The source is an adult in good health. The chain has TRBV5-5 and TRBJ1-4, with TRBD1 matching over 7 bases. The CDR3 is CASSEGTDEKLFF. For the CDR3, the DNA is TGTGCCAGCAGCGAGGGGACAGATGAAAAACTGTTTTTT.